These 30 T cell receptor beta chains originate from one sample sequenced in a study of control samples from healthy donors and cancer patients. Sequencing used immunoSEQ multiplex PCR; TCRdb keeps in-frame clones, though not all of them. The sample includes around 130,000 clones, around 92% of them seen just once. The sample consisted of PBMCs. These receptors were taken from a man aged 50 to 59 with head and neck cancer.

This rearrangement joins TRBV3-1 (or the pseudogene TRBV3-2) to TRBJ2-7, with 8 bases lining up with TRBD1. Per the germline V gene, CDR1 is LGHDT and CDR2 is YNNKEL (reference sequence). The CDR3 length is 16 residues. Germline trimming cut 0 bases from V and 4 bases from J; bases unmatched to any gene: 8. The CDR3 is CASSQEGDRRSYEQYF. The CDR3 DNA follows: TGTGCCAGCAGCCAAGAAGGGGACAGGAGAAGTTACGAGCAGTACTTC.

The CDR3 loop is CASSLEGPVGDSPLHF. The CDR3 DNA sequence: TGCGCCAGCAGCTTGGAAGGCCCGGTCGGCGATTCACCCCTCCACTTT. The genes are TRBV5-1 and TRBJ1-6; D call uncertain. The CDR3 is made up of 16 amino acids. V lost 0 bases and J lost 8, with 15 bases in between. Germline CDR1 reads SGHRS; CDR2 reads YFSETQ.

This chain joins TRBV5-1 and TRBJ2-1; 8 bases are shared with TRBD2. Germline CDR1 SGHRS, CDR2 YFSETQ. V dropped 0 bases and J dropped 6; count of bases not matched to a gene: 2. CDR3 length: 14 amino acids. The CDR3 spells CASSLAGTSNEQFF. The CDR3 DNA reads as TGCGCCAGCAGCTTGGCCGGGACTAGCAATGAGCAGTTCTTC.

V usage is TRBV10-1 and J usage is TRBJ2-2, with 9 positions matching TRBD1. V lost 3 bases and J lost 6; bases outside the gene matches: 14. CDR3 length: 18 amino acids. Germline CDR1 reads WNHNN; CDR2 reads SYGVQD (reference sequence). This chain's CDR3 is CASSDRDRASRRAGELFF. CDR3 coding DNA: TGCGCCAGCAGTGACCGGGACAGGGCCTCCCGAAGGGCCGGGGAGCTGTTTTTT.

The chain recombines TRBV28 with TRBJ1-5; D is unclear. This CDR3 has 12 amino acids. V shed 6 bases and J shed 7 bases, with 10 bases lying between them. Germline CDR1 reads MDHEN; CDR2 reads SYDVKM. In DNA, the CDR3 is TGTGCCAGCAGGACTTCTGGACAGCCCCAGCATTTT. It yields the protein CASRTSGQPQHF.

This clone is a singleton in its sample. CDR3 bases: TGTGCCAGCAGCTTCGCGGGGGCGCGACGGGAGACCCAGTACTTC. This encodes CASSFAGARRETQYF. The V gene is TRBV5-4, the J gene TRBJ2-5; possible D gene TRBD2, 7 bases. Trimming took 2 bases from V and 5 from J, leaving 16 bases between them. The length of the CDR3 is 15 residues. The germline CDR1 and CDR2 sequences are SGHNT and YYREEE (reference sequence).

V gene TRBV3-1 (or the pseudogene TRBV3-2) combines with J gene TRBJ2-7, with D maybe TRBD2 (6 bases). The germline gives CDR1 LGHDT, CDR2 YNNKEL (reference sequence). V dropped 0 bases and J dropped 4 bases, with 16 bases sitting between them. The CDR3 runs to 16 residues. This chain's CDR3 is CASSQDAGLGGYEQYF. CDR3 nucleotides: TGTGCCAGCAGCCAAGATGCGGGGCTGGGAGGATACGAGCAGTACTTC.

This clone was counted once. The V gene is TRBV5-4, the J gene TRBJ2-3; D not certain. Between the trimmed V and J ends, which lost 0 bases and 4 bases, there was a span of 6 bases. Germline V gene sequence: CDR1 SGHNT, CDR2 YYREEE (reference sequence). This CDR3 region has 13 residues. This chain's CDR3 is CASSLAEADTQYF. The CDR3 DNA reads as TGTGCCAGCAGCTTGGCCGAGGCAGATACGCAGTATTTT. Variable domain in full (rest from reference TRBV5-4 and TRBJ2-3): ETGVTQSPTHLIKTRGQQVTLRCSSQSGHNTVSWYQQALGQGPQFIFQYYREEENGRGNFPPRFSGLQFPNYSSELNVNALELDDSALYLCASSLAEADTQYFGPGTRLTVL.

The V gene is TRBV28, the J gene TRBJ2-5, with 7 bases matching TRBD1. Per germline, CDR1 MDHEN and CDR2 SYDVKM. The CDR3 extends over 12 amino acids. J gave up 5 bases and V 11 bases, and 8 bases lay outside the gene matches. The CDR3 sequence: CAVRGGGETQYF. The CDR3 nucleotides are TGTGCCGTACGAGGGGGCGGGGAGACCCAGTACTTC.

V is TRBV3-1 (or the pseudogene TRBV3-2) and J is TRBJ2-7; TRBD2 agrees at 7 bases. The V segment lost 4 bases and the J segment 3 bases; nucleotides outside the gene matches: 6. The length of the CDR3 is 14 residues. Germline CDR1 and CDR2: LGHDT and YNNKEL (reference sequence). CDR3 sequence: CASSPTREVYEQYF. CDR3 coding DNA: TGTGCCAGCAGCCCAACACGGGAGGTCTACGAGCAGTACTTC.

The chain employs TRBV5-5 and TRBJ1-6; no definite D call. Germline loops: CDR1 SGHKS, CDR2 YYEKEE (reference sequence). The CDR3 covers 13 residues. Trimming left V 5 bases short and J 4 bases short, with 7 bases between. The CDR3 sequence is CASSPLYNSPLHF. The DNA of the CDR3 is TGTGCCAGCAGTCCTCTATATAATTCACCCCTCCACTTT. Combining the CDR3 with reference TRBV5-5 and TRBJ1-6 gives the whole variable domain DAGVTQSPTHLIKTRGQQVTLRCSPISGHKSVSWYQQVLGQGPQFIFQYYEKEERGRGNFPDRFSARQFPNYSSELNVNALLLGDSALYLCASSPLYNSPLHFGNGTRLTVT.

The V and J genes are TRBV11-3 and TRBJ2-3; D call uncertain. The ends were cut back, 3 bases at V and 8 bases at J, with 9 bases in the middle. Germline V CDR1 and CDR2: SGHNT, YENEEA. The CDR3 is 12 residues long. This CDR3 is CASSLNDGTQYF. For the CDR3, the DNA is TGTGCCAGCAGCTTGAATGACGGTACGCAGTATTTT. The full variable domain, with the rest looked up from reference TRBV11-3 and TRBJ2-3, is EAGVVQSPRYKIIEKKQPVAFWCNPISGHNTLYWYLQNLGQGPELLIRYENEEAVDDSQLPKDRFSAERLKGVDSTLKIQPAELGDSAVYLCASSLNDGTQYFGPGTRLTVL.

The V call is TRBV7-2, the J call TRBJ2-5; D not resolved. V was shortened by 1 base and J by 5 bases, with 14 bases between the two germline ends. The CDR3 length is 15 residues. CDR1 is SGHTA and CDR2 is FQGNSA in the germline V gene. The CDR3 DNA sequence: TGTGCCAGCAGCTTAGAATGGGCACCATCGGAGACCCAGTACTTC. Protein: CASSLEWAPSETQYF. The variable domain in full, completed from reference TRBV7-2 and TRBJ2-5, reads GAGVSQSPSNKVTEKGKDVELRCDPISGHTALYWYRQSLGQGLEFLIYFQGNSAPDKSGLPSDRFSAERTGGSVSTLTIQRTQQEDSAVYLCASSLEWAPSETQYFGPGTRLLVL.

The genes are TRBV27 and TRBJ1-5, with D unclear. V lost 5 bases and J lost 6, with 20 bases in between. This CDR3 is 16 amino acids long. The germline V gene has CDR1 MNHEY and CDR2 SMNVEV (reference sequence). CDR3 in DNA: TGTGCCAGCAGTCCTATGGTGGGCAGGTTCGGTCAGCCCCAGCATTTT. This codes for CASSPMVGRFGQPQHF.

The CDR3 DNA is TGTGCCACTCGACTGCAGGGGGCTGAAGCTTTCTTT. Amino acids: CATRLQGAEAFF. V gene TRBV19 combines with J gene TRBJ1-1; TRBD1 aligns across 7 bases. Germline-derived CDR1 and CDR2 are LNHDA and SQIVND (reference sequence). The CDR3 spans 12 residues. The V segment lost 10 bases and the J segment 6 bases; nucleotides outside the gene matches: 8.

The rearrangement uses TRBV5-4 and TRBJ1-5; 7 positions match TRBD1. Trimming removed 0 bases from V and 5 bases from J; junction bases left unmatched: 5. Germline V gives CDR1 SGHNT, CDR2 YYREEE (reference sequence). CDR3 size: 15 residues. CDR3 sequence (DNA): TGTGCCAGCAGCTTGGGGCCCAGGGGGGATCAGCCCCAGCATTTT. It translates to CASSLGPRGDQPQHF.

The V gene is TRBV5-4, the J gene TRBJ2-2, with D uncertain. The CDR3 length is 15 residues. Germline lookup yields CDR1 SGHNT and CDR2 YYREEE (reference sequence). Trimming shortened V by 0 bases and J by 6 bases, and 12 bases separated the two germline ends. CDR3 sequence (DNA): TGTGCCAGCAGCTTGGGCCGAAATATCGCCGGGGAGCTGTTTTTT. This gives the protein CASSLGRNIAGELFF.

This chain links TRBV4-2 with TRBJ1-2; tentative D call: TRBD1 (5 bases). The CDR3 totals 17 residues. Germline V lookup: CDR1 LGHNA, CDR2 YNFKEQ. V lost 1 base and J 2 bases, leaving 17 bases between the germline ends. The CDR3 region is CASSQARDPDRNYGYTF. The CDR3 region has the DNA TGTGCCAGCAGCCAAGCCCGGGACCCGGACCGAAACTATGGCTACACCTTC.

This chain connects TRBV18 to TRBJ2-7; the match to TRBD2 covers 7 bases. Germline lookup yields CDR1 KGHSH and CDR2 LQKENI. The CDR3 runs to 15 residues. The V and J ends lost 5 bases and 3 bases, in that order; junction bases with no gene match: 10. The CDR3 sequence is CASSTSGNRYYEQYF. The DNA for the CDR3 is TGTGCCAGCTCAACAAGCGGGAACCGATACTACGAGCAGTACTTC.

This clone came up once. The chain has TRBV11-2 and TRBJ1-1; D not certain. This CDR3 has 14 residues. CDR1 SGHAT and CDR2 FQNNGV come from the germline V gene. V lost 3 bases and J 2 bases, leaving 10 bases between the germline ends. For the CDR3, the DNA is TGTGCCAGCAGCTTGTTGGCGGTAAACACTGAAGCTTTCTTT. Translated, it gives CASSLLAVNTEAFF.

The chain is built from TRBV2 and TRBJ2-7; maybe TRBD2 (5 bases). CDR1 is SNHLY, CDR2 FYNNEI, per germline. CDR3 length: 14 residues. With 10 bases removed from V and 1 base from J, the gap between germline ends came to 17 bases. The CDR3 coding sequence is TGTGCCACCGGGGTTCCTACCCAGTCCTACGAGCAGTACTTC. Its protein is CATGVPTQSYEQYF. The entire variable domain, with the rest obtained from reference TRBV2 and TRBJ2-7, is as follows: EPEVTQTPSHQVTQMGQEVILRCVPISNHLYFYWYRQILGQKVEFLVSFYNNEISEKSEIFDDQFSVERPDGSNFTLKIRSTKLEDSAMYFCATGVPTQSYEQYFGPGTRLTVT.

This chain joins TRBV30 and TRBJ1-5; TRBD1 is a possible D gene (5 bases). Germline V gene lookup returns CDR1 GTSNPN and CDR2 SVGIG (reference sequence). V lost 3 bases and J lost 0, with 9 bases in between. The CDR3 is 14 amino acids. CDR3 loop: CAWRGQASNQPQHF. The CDR3 bases are TGTGCCTGGAGGGGGCAGGCTAGCAATCAGCCCCAGCATTTT.

The chain joins TRBV7-6 to TRBJ2-5; 9 nucleotides agree with TRBD2. The germline gives CDR1 SGHVS, CDR2 FNYEAQ. With 4 bases clipped from V and 5 bases from J, the junction kept 8 bases outside the gene matches. The CDR3 contains 15 residues. The chain's CDR3 is CASSSWGGGAETQYF. The CDR3 coding sequence is TGTGCCAGCAGCTCCTGGGGCGGGGGGGCGGAGACCCAGTACTTC.

The chain combines TRBV28 with TRBJ1-3; the match to TRBD1 covers 9 bases. The germline CDR1 and CDR2 sequences are MDHEN and SYDVKM. The V gene end was trimmed by 2 bases and the J gene end by 3 bases; junction bases not matched to a gene: 5. This CDR3 has 16 amino acids. CDR3 protein: CASSLRSTGGGNTIYF. In DNA, the CDR3 is TGTGCCAGCAGTTTAAGATCGACAGGGGGTGGAAACACCATATATTTT.

The chain uses TRBV11-2 and TRBJ2-1; 9 bases line up with TRBD2. This CDR3 has 17 amino acids. Trimming removed 2 bases from V and 2 bases from J; junction bases left unmatched: 7. CDR1 is SGHAT and CDR2 is FQNNGV in the germline V gene. CDR3 DNA sequence: TGTGCCAGCAGCTTATCTGGCGGGAGGGAAACCTACAATGAGCAGTTCTTC. Translating gives CASSLSGGRETYNEQFF. Full variable domain (remainder filled in from reference TRBV11-2 and TRBJ2-1): EAGVAQSPRYKIIEKRQSVAFWCNPISGHATLYWYQQILGQGPKLLIQFQNNGVVDDSQLPKDRFSAERLKGVDSTLKIQPAKLEDSAVYLCASSLSGGRETYNEQFFGPGTRLTVL.

The chain links TRBV25-1 to TRBJ1-2; tentatively, D is TRBD1 (6 bases). Trimming pared 3 bases from V and 8 bases from J, leaving 16 bases between. This CDR3 is 14 amino acids long. The V gene's germline CDR1 is MGHDK and CDR2 SYGVNS. This chain's CDR3 is CASSDTGSTRGYTF. CDR3 nucleotides: TGTGCCAGCAGTGACACAGGGTCGACGAGAGGCTACACCTTC.

Only a few counts were recorded for this clone. V usage is TRBV3-1 (or the pseudogene TRBV3-2) and J usage is TRBJ2-1, with D possibly matching TRBD2 (6 bases). The CDR3 runs 16 residues. The germline V gene has CDR1 LGHDT and CDR2 YNNKEL (reference sequence). The ends were cut back, 1 base at V and 3 bases at J, with 13 bases in the middle. The CDR3 loop is CASSQGSGTFYNEQFF. DNA of the CDR3: TGTGCCAGCAGCCAAGGCTCCGGGACTTTCTACAATGAGCAGTTCTTC.

The chain employs TRBV5-4 and TRBJ2-2; 8 nucleotides match TRBD1. Germline V CDR1 and CDR2: SGHNT, YYREEE (reference sequence). The CDR3 runs to 16 residues. J lost 4 bases, V lost 2 bases, and 7 bases had no gene match. The CDR3 here is CASSFPRTGSTGELFF. CDR3 nucleotides: TGTGCCAGCAGCTTCCCTCGGACAGGGAGCACCGGGGAGCTGTTTTTT. Full variable domain (remainder filled in from reference TRBV5-4 and TRBJ2-2): ETGVTQSPTHLIKTRGQQVTLRCSSQSGHNTVSWYQQALGQGPQFIFQYYREEENGRGNFPPRFSGLQFPNYSSELNVNALELDDSALYLCASSFPRTGSTGELFFGEGSRLTVL.

The rearrangement links TRBV7-9 to TRBJ2-3, with 9 positions matching TRBD2. Germline assignment: CDR1 SEHNR and CDR2 FQNEAQ (reference sequence). The V and J ends lost 4 bases and 4 bases, in that order; junction bases with no gene match: 3. This CDR3 has 14 amino acids. The CDR3 reads CASSSGLAPDTQYF. The CDR3 DNA follows: TGTGCCAGCAGCTCAGGACTAGCGCCAGATACGCAGTATTTT.

This clone was seen once. This sequence joins TRBV2 and TRBJ1-2; 9 nucleotides match TRBD1. V shed 6 bases and J 5 bases; nucleotides not matched to a gene: 4. This CDR3 is 13 amino acids long. CDR1 and CDR2 from the germline V gene are SNHLY and FYNNEI. The CDR3 DNA is TGTGCCAGCAGAGCCGGGACAGGGTATGGCTACACCTTC. As protein: CASRAGTGYGYTF.